Below, one TCR beta chain is given with its context. Its antigen is currently unknown. A process of 5'RACE template switching, which added a universal primer site and UMIs, was used to make TCR cDNA. TCRdb independently ran MiXCR on the 5' RACE reads; one entry per CDR3 protein. Of about 500,000 distinct CDR3 sequences listed, less than 20% were seen once; the top ten hold 17%. This sample stems from a study of T cells after yellow fever vaccination. General observations from the study: Post-booster repertoires again held most primary-vaccination clones (approximately 96% CD4, roughly 88% CD8).

V lost 2 bases, J lost 4 bases, and 8 bases lay in between. This CDR3 comprises 13 residues. Germline V lookup: CDR1 LGHNA, CDR2 YSLEER. The sequence came from a man in his late teens or twenties who received the YFV17D yellow fever vaccine. V gene TRBV4-3 combines with J gene TRBJ1-1, with D unclear. Here the sequenced sample was PBMCs, taken 5 days after the first yellow fever vaccination. This CDR3 is CASSQTRSTEAFF. Here the CDR3 DNA reads TGCGCCAGCAGCCAAACGAGGAGCACTGAAGCTTTCTTT.